These T cell receptor beta chains were read from a single sample in a study of blood T cell repertoires in COVID-19. Assay: immunoSEQ multiplex PCR; the TCRdb copy retains only in-frame clones and omits some. The sample shows hundreds of thousands of clones, roughly 87% of them seen only once. Sequencing was performed on PBMCs or T cells enriched from blood (not recorded which). These receptors all come from a woman aged 30 to 39 who had recovered from COVID-19. Each CDR3 is given with its conserved first and last residue. D genes are given only for firm matches. A clone size is listed for some rows: how often the clone was seen (once, few, many), or a class if it is expanded.

v_gene	abundance	j_gene	d_gene	len	CDR3aa	CDR3nt
TRBV7-8	few	TRBJ1-1	TRBD1	14	CASSATGLPTEAFF	TGTGCCAGCAGCGCGACAGGGTTGCCCACTGAAGCTTTCTTT
TRBV19	NA	TRBJ1-1	NA	14	CASSRGVLGTEAFF	TGTGCCAGTAGTCGGGGGGTGTTAGGCACTGAAGCTTTCTTT
TRBV5-1	NA	TRBJ1-1	NA	13	CASSTPSDTEAFF	TGCGCCAGCAGCACCCCGTCGGACACTGAAGCTTTCTTT
TRBV3-1/TRBV3-2	NA	TRBJ2-1	NA	12	CASSHLTNEQFF	TGTGCCAGCAGCCACCTGACTAATGAGCAGTTCTTC
TRBV28	NA	TRBJ1-3	TRBD1	12	CASSGQGNTIYF	TGTGCCAGTTCCGGACAGGGGAACACCATATATTTT
TRBV29-1	NA	TRBJ2-3	TRBD1	15	CSVSPGQENTDTQYF	TGCAGCGTTTCCCCGGGACAGGAGAACACAGATACGCAGTATTTT
TRBV3-1/TRBV3-2	once	TRBJ1-6	TRBD1	15	CASSSTGAYNSPLHF	TGTGCCAGCAGCTCTACAGGGGCCTATAATTCACCCCTCCACTTT
TRBV27	NA	TRBJ1-1	NA	12	CASSSGRTEAFF	TGTGCCAGCAGTTCAGGGCGCACTGAAGCTTTCTTT
TRBV18	NA	TRBJ1-1	TRBD1	15	CASSFRTGLNTEAFF	TGTGCCAGCTCATTTCGGACAGGACTCAACACTGAAGCTTTCTTT
TRBV18	NA	TRBJ1-5	NA	16	CASSPPEAGGNQPQHF	TGTGCCAGCTCACCACCGGAGGCGGGAGGCAATCAGCCCCAGCATTTT
TRBV2	NA	TRBJ2-7	TRBD1	14	CASSRGAGGYEQYF	TGTGCCAGCAGCCGAGGGGCAGGGGGCTACGAGCAGTACTTC
TRBV12-3/TRBV12-4	NA	TRBJ2-7	TRBD1	13	CASSLGTGTEQYF	TGTGCCAGCAGTTTAGGGACAGGGACCGAGCAGTACTTC
TRBV4-1	NA	TRBJ2-7	NA	15	CASSQVGAVSYEQYF	TGCGCCAGCAGCCAAGTGGGCGCCGTCTCCTACGAGCAGTACTTC
TRBV5-1	NA	TRBJ1-2	TRBD1	15	CASSLTGEASYGYTF	TGCGCCAGCAGCCTGACAGGGGAAGCGAGCTATGGCTACACCTTC
TRBV10-3	NA	TRBJ2-5	NA	15	CAISLQGRGQETQYF	TGTGCCATCAGTTTACAGGGCAGGGGCCAAGAGACCCAGTACTTC
TRBV19	NA	TRBJ2-5	TRBD1	13	CASRGQGGETQYF	TGTGCCAGTAGAGGACAGGGGGGAGAGACCCAGTACTTC
TRBV11-3	NA	TRBJ2-3	NA	14	CASSPQGDTDTQYF	TGTGCCAGCAGCCCCCAGGGTGACACAGATACGCAGTATTTT
TRBV4-1	NA	TRBJ1-6	TRBD1	16	CASSHRGQGENSPLHF	TGCGCCAGCAGCCACCGAGGACAGGGGGAGAATTCACCCCTCCACTTT
TRBV19	NA	TRBJ1-2	NA	14	CASSPRGPLEGYTF	TGTGCCAGTAGTCCCAGGGGCCCTCTCGAGGGCTACACCTTC
TRBV4-2	NA	TRBJ2-5	TRBD2	17	CASSQETGGAGKETQYF	TGTGCCAGCAGCCAAGAAACGGGGGGAGCGGGGAAAGAGACCCAGTACTTC
TRBV12-3/TRBV12-4	NA	TRBJ2-7	NA	13	CASTTTMSYEQYF	TGTGCCAGCACTACCACGATGTCCTACGAGCAGTACTTC
TRBV27	NA	TRBJ2-7	NA	13	CASARERPYEQYF	TGTGCCAGTGCCCGCGAGAGGCCCTACGAGCAGTACTTC
TRBV12-3/TRBV12-4	NA	TRBJ2-7	NA	13	CAITRRGAYEQYF	TGTGCCATCACACGGCGGGGTGCCTACGAGCAGTACTTC
TRBV11-2	once	TRBJ2-7	TRBD2	13	CASSLGDSGEQYF	TGTGCCAGCAGCTTAGGCGATAGCGGGGAGCAGTACTTC
TRBV4-2	NA	TRBJ2-5	TRBD2	17	CASSQPSSGGPDETQYF	TGTGCCAGCAGCCAGCCCTCTAGCGGGGGGCCTGATGAGACCCAGTACTTC
TRBV7-9	NA	TRBJ2-3	TRBD2	15	CASSPGTSGTDTQYF	TGTGCCAGCAGCCCAGGGACTAGCGGTACAGATACGCAGTATTTT
TRBV18	NA	TRBJ1-3	NA	16	CASSPLYRDSGNTIYF	TGTGCCAGCTCACCACTTTACAGGGACTCTGGAAACACCATATATTTT
TRBV3-1/TRBV3-2	NA	TRBJ2-3	TRBD1	16	CASSHRDSAVSATQYF	TGTGCCAGCAGCCATCGGGACAGTGCAGTATCGGCTACGCAGTATTTT
TRBV7-2	NA	TRBJ1-2	NA	14	CASSWGIGGSGYTF	TGTGCCAGCAGCTGGGGGATCGGGGGGTCTGGCTACACCTTC
TRBV3-1/TRBV3-2	NA	TRBJ2-2	NA	13	CASSPGVDGELFF	TGTGCCAGCAGTCCAGGGGTCGACGGGGAGCTGTTTTTT
TRBV25-1	once	TRBJ2-3	TRBD2	15	CASTGLAGAGDTQYF	TGTGCCAGCACCGGACTAGCGGGAGCTGGAGATACGCAGTATTTT
TRBV19	NA	TRBJ2-7	TRBD1	16	CASSPISGTGSYEQYF	TGTGCCAGTAGTCCCATCTCTGGGACAGGATCCTACGAGCAGTACTTC
TRBV2	NA	TRBJ1-5	NA	15	CASRRNQGIIQPQHF	TGTGCCAGCAGACGAAATCAGGGTATAATTCAGCCCCAGCATTTT
TRBV28	NA	TRBJ2-5	TRBD2	17	CASSSGLAGSLQETQYF	TGTGCCAGCAGTTCGGGACTAGCGGGTTCTCTCCAAGAGACCCAGTACTTC
TRBV6-4	NA	TRBJ2-5	TRBD2	20	CASIHIPQTSGRAGQETQYF	TGTGCCAGCATCCACATCCCCCAGACTAGCGGGAGGGCCGGGCAAGAGACCCAGTACTTC
TRBV28	few	TRBJ2-3	TRBD2	20	CASSLRRTSGPYGGTDTQYF	TGTGCCAGCAGTTTAAGAAGGACTAGCGGCCCTTACGGGGGCACAGATACGCAGTATTTT
TRBV5-8	NA	TRBJ2-1	TRBD2	17	CASSFPGLAGGYNEQFF	TGTGCCAGCAGCTTCCCGGGACTAGCGGGGGGTTACAATGAGCAGTTCTTC
TRBV3-1/TRBV3-2	NA	TRBJ2-5	TRBD2	15	CASSRKTGGLETQYF	TGTGCCAGCAGCCGTAAGACGGGAGGTTTGGAGACCCAGTACTTC
TRBV4-1	NA	TRBJ2-3	NA	14	CASSQLVFTDTQYF	TGCGCCAGCAGCCAACTTGTCTTCACAGATACGCAGTATTTT
TRBV7-6	NA	TRBJ2-1	NA	14	CASSLGTDGNEQFF	TGTGCCAGCAGCTTAGGGACTGATGGCAATGAGCAGTTCTTC
TRBV18	NA	TRBJ1-2	NA	13	CASSPTLQDGYTF	TGTGCCAGCTCACCGACCTTACAGGATGGCTACACCTTC
TRBV15	NA	TRBJ2-7	NA	13	CATGQDNSYEQYF	TGTGCCACCGGGCAGGACAACTCCTACGAGCAGTACTTC
TRBV18	NA	TRBJ2-3	TRBD2	14	CASSPLAGTDTQYF	TGTGCCAGCTCACCGTTAGCGGGAACAGATACGCAGTATTTT
TRBV19	NA	TRBJ2-3	TRBD2	15	CAILGPSGSSDTQYF	TGTGCCATTCTAGGACCTAGCGGGAGTTCAGATACGCAGTATTTT
TRBV30	once	TRBJ1-6	NA	13	CAWSKREWGPVRF	TGTGCCTGGAGCAAAAGAGAATGGGGGCCCGTCCGGTTT
TRBV7-2	NA	TRBJ2-5	TRBD2	14	CASSRQRGEETQYF	TGTGCCAGCAGCCGCCAGCGGGGGGAAGAGACCCAGTACTTC
TRBV7-6	NA	TRBJ1-3	NA	14	CASSLDRVGNTIYF	TGTGCCAGCAGCTTAGACAGGGTTGGAAACACCATATATTTT
TRBV2	NA	TRBJ2-1	NA	15	CASSDLRGAFNEQFF	TGTGCCAGCAGTGATCTCCGGGGGGCATTTAATGAGCAGTTCTTC
TRBV4-1	NA	TRBJ1-2	NA	16	CASSQDILSANYGYTF	TGCGCCAGCAGCCAAGATATCCTCTCAGCTAACTATGGCTACACCTTC
TRBV20-1	NA	TRBJ1-5	NA	14	CSASAGKNNQPQHF	TGCAGTGCTAGTGCAGGGAAAAACAATCAGCCCCAGCATTTT
TRBV28	NA	TRBJ1-6	NA	15	CASSLPPGQYSPLHF	TGTGCCAGCAGTTTACCCCCTGGACAGTATTCACCCCTCCACTTT
TRBV24-1	once	TRBJ2-1	TRBD2	18	CATRPGLAGAYSYNEQFF	TGTGCCACCAGACCGGGACTAGCGGGAGCCTACTCCTACAATGAGCAGTTCTTC
TRBV6-2/TRBV6-3	NA	TRBJ1-3	NA	13	CASSDSRGNTIYF	TGTGCCAGCAGCGACAGTCGTGGAAACACCATATATTTT
TRBV7-9	few	TRBJ2-1	TRBD2	16	CASSQISGKFYNEQFF	TGTGCCAGCAGCCAAATCAGCGGGAAATTTTACAATGAGCAGTTCTTC
TRBV19	NA	TRBJ1-5	NA	15	CASSSLTGGTQPQHF	TGTGCCAGTAGTAGCCTCACCGGGGGTACTCAGCCCCAGCATTTT
TRBV5-1	NA	TRBJ2-7	NA	13	CASSDRSSYEQYF	TGCGCCAGCAGTGACAGGAGCTCCTACGAGCAGTACTTC
TRBV23-1	NA	TRBJ1-4	TRBD1	15	CASSQPGQPNEKLFF	TGCGCCAGCAGTCAACCGGGACAGCCTAATGAAAAACTGTTTTTT
TRBV18	NA	TRBJ1-2	NA	14	CASSPRGMKGGYTF	TGTGCCAGCTCACCGCGGGGGATGAAGGGAGGCTACACCTTC
TRBV12-5	few	TRBJ2-2	NA	15	CASGFNVGEAGELFF	TGTGCTAGTGGTTTCAACGTTGGGGAGGCCGGGGAGCTGTTTTTT